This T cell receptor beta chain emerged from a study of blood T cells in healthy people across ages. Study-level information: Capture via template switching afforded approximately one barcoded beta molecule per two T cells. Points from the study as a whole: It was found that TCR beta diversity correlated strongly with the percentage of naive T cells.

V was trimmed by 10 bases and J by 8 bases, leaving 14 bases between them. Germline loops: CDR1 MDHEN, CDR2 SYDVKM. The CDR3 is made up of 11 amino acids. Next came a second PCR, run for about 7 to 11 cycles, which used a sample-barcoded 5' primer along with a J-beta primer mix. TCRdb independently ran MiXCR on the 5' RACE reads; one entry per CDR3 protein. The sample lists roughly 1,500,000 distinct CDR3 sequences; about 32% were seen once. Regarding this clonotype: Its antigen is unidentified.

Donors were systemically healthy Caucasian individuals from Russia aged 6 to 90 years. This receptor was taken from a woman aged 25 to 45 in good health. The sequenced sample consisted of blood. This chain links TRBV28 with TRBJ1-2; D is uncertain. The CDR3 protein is CATLGSRGYTF. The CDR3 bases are TGTGCCACCCTGGGGAGTCGGGGCTACACCTTC.